This TCR beta chain was captured in a study of a mutant IDH1 vaccine in newly diagnosed glioma. Study summary: Vaccines were begun 4-6 weeks after radiotherapy alone, or with temozolomide cycles.

Worth noting for this clone: Its antigen is still unknown.

In germline, CDR1 is MGHRA, CDR2 YSYEKL. With 1 base removed from V and 7 bases from J, the gap between germline ends came to 17 bases. The CDR3 runs 17 residues. Specified time point: week 35, safety follow-up. The investigators gave 300 ug of mutant IDH1 20-mer peptide in each vaccine dose, together with topical imiquimod. Donors' newly diagnosed IDH1-mutant WHO grade 3 or 4 astrocytomas lacked nuclear ATRX. Assay used: immunoSEQ multiplex PCR; TCRdb lists only in-frame clones, some missing. The data contain tens of thousands of clones, less than 90% of them singletons. General study points: Pseudoprogression apparently tracked independently of changes in top peripheral T cell clonotypes.

The clonotype comes from a man aged 18 to 29 with glioma. Material: PBMCs, obtained from a glioma patient whose treatment included an IDH1 peptide vaccine. V and J are TRBV4-1 and TRBJ1-6, with D possibly TRBD1 on 6 matching bases. The CDR3 DNA reads as TGCGCCAGCAGCCAAGCCCCCCTCGGGGGGCCGAATTCACCCCTCCACTTT. This translates into CASSQAPLGGPNSPLHF.